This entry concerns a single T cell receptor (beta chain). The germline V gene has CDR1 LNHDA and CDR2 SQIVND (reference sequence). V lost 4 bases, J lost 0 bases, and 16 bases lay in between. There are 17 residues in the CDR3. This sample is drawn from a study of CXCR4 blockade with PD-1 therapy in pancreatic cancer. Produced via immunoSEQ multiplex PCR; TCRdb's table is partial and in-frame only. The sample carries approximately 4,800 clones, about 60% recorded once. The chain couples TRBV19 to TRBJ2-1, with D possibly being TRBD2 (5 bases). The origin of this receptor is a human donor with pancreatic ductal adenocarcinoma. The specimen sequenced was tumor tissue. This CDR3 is CASSTPGGQHSYNEQFF. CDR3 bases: TGTGCCAGTAGTACACCCGGCGGGCAACACTCCTACAATGAGCAGTTCTTC.